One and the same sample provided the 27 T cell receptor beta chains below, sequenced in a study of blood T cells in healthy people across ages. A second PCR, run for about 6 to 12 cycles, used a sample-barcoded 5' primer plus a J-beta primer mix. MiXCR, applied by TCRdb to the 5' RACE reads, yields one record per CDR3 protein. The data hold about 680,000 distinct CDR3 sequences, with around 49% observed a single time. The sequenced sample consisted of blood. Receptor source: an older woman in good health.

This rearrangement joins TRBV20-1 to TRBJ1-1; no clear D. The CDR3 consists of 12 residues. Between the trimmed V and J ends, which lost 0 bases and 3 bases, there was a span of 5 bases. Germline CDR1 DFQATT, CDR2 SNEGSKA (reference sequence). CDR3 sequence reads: CSAREQDTEAFF. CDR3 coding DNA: TGCAGTGCTAGAGAGCAGGACACTGAAGCTTTCTTT.

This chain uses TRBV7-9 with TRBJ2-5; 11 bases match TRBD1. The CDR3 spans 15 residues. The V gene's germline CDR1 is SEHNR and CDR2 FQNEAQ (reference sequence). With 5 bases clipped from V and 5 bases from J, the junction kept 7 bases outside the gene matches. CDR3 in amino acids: CASSAGQGARETQYF. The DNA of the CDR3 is TGTGCCAGCAGCGCCGGACAGGGGGCGCGGGAGACCCAGTACTTC. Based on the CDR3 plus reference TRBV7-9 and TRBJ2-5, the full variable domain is DTGVSQNPRHKITKRGQNVTFRCDPISEHNRLYWYRQTLGQGPEFLTYFQNEAQLEKSRLLSDRFSAERPKGSFSTLEIQRTEQGDSAMYLCASSAGQGARETQYFGPGTRLLVL.

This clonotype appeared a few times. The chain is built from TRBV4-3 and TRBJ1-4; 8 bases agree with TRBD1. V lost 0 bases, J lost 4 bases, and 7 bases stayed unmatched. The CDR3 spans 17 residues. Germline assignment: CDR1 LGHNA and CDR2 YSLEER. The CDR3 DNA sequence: TGCGCCAGCAGCCAAGATCCAGGGGGCAAGGGTAATGAAAAACTGTTTTTT. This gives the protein CASSQDPGGKGNEKLFF.

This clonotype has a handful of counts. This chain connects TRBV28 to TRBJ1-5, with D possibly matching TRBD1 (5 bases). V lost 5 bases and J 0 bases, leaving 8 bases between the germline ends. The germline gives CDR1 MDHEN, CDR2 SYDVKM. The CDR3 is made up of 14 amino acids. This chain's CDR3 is CASSRGNSNQPQHF. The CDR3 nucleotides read TGTGCCAGCAGTAGGGGTAATAGCAATCAGCCCCAGCATTTT.

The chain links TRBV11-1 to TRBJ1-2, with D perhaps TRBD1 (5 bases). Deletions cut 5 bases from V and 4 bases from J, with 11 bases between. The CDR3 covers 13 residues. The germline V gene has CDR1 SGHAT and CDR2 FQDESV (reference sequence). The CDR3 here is CASSEQAIYGYTF. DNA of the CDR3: TGTGCCAGCAGCGAACAGGCGATCTATGGCTACACCTTC.

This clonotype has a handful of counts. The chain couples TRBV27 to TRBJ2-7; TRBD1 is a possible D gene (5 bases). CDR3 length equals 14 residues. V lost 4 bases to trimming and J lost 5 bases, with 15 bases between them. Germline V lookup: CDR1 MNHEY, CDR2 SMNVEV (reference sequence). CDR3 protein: CASSSVAGWDEQYF. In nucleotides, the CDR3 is TGTGCCAGCAGTTCCGTAGCAGGGTGGGACGAGCAGTACTTC.

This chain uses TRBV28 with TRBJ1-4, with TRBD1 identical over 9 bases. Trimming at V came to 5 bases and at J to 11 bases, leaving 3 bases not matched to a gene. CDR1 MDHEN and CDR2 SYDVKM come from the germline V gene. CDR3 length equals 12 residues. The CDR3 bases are TGTGCCAGCAGTGCGGACAGGGGTAAACTGTTTTTT. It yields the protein CASSADRGKLFF.

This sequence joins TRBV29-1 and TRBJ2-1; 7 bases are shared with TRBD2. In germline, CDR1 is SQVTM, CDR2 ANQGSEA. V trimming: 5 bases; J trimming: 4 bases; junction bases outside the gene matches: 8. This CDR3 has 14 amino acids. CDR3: CSVSGERNYNEQFF. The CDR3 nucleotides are TGCAGCGTTAGCGGGGAGCGAAATTACAATGAGCAGTTCTTC.

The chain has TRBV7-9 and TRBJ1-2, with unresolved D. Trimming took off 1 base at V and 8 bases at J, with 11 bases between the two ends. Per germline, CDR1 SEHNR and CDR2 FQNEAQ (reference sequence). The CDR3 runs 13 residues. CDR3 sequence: CASSLVQEMGYTF. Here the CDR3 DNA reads TGTGCCAGCAGCTTAGTGCAGGAAATGGGCTACACCTTC.

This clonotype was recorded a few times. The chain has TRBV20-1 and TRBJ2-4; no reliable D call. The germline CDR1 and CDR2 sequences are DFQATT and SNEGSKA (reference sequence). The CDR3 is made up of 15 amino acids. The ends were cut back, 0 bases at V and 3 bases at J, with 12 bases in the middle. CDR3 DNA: TGCAGTGCTAGAGATCAAGGTTTGGGCAAAAACATTCAGTACTTC. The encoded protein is CSARDQGLGKNIQYF.

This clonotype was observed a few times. In DNA form, the CDR3 reads TGCAGCGCCACAAGCAACACAGGGAGAAGTGAAAAACTGTTTTTT. It yields the protein CSATSNTGRSEKLFF. J is TRBJ1-4 and V is TRBV29-1, with TRBD1 as a possible D gene (6 bases). The CDR3 has 15 amino acids. The ends were cut back, 7 bases at V and 7 bases at J, with 22 bases in the middle. Germline V gene lookup returns CDR1 SQVTM and CDR2 ANQGSEA. The full variable domain, with the rest looked up from reference TRBV29-1 and TRBJ1-4, is SAVISQKPSRDICQRGTSLTIQCQVDSQVTMMFWYRQQPGQSLTLIATANQGSEATYESGFVIDKFPISRPNLTFSTLTVSNMSPEDSSIYLCSATSNTGRSEKLFFGSGTQLSVL.

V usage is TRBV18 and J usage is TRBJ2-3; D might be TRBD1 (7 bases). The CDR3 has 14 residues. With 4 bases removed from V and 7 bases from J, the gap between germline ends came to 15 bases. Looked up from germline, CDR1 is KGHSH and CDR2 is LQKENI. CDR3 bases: TGTGCCAGCTCACTCGACCCAGGGGGGAATACGCAGTATTTT. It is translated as CASSLDPGGNTQYF.

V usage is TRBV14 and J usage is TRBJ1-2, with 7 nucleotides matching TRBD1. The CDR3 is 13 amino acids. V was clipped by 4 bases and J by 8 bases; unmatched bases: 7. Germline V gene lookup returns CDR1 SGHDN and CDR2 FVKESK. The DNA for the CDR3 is TGTGCCAGCAGCCCCCCCAGGGGGAGAGGCTACACCTTC. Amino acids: CASSPPRGRGYTF.

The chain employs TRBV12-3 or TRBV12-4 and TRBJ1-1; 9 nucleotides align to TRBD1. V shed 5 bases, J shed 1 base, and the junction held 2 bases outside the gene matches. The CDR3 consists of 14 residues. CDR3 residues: CASSGTGSNTEAFF. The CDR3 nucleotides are TGTGCCAGCAGTGGGACAGGGTCGAACACTGAAGCTTTCTTT.

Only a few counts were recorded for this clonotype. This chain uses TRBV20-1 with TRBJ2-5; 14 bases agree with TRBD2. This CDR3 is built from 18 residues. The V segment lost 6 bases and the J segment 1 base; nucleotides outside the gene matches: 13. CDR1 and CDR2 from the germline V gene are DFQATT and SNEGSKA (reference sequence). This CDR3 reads CSAKAGLAGGTIQETQYF. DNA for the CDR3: TGCAGTGCAAAAGCAGGACTAGCGGGAGGTACCATCCAAGAGACCCAGTACTTC.

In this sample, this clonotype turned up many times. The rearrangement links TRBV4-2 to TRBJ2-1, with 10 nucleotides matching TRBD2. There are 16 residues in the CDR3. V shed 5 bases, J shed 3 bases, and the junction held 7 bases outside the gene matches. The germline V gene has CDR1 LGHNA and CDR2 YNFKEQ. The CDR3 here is CASSSGLADYYNEQFF. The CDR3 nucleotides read TGTGCCAGCAGCTCCGGACTAGCGGATTACTACAATGAGCAGTTCTTC.

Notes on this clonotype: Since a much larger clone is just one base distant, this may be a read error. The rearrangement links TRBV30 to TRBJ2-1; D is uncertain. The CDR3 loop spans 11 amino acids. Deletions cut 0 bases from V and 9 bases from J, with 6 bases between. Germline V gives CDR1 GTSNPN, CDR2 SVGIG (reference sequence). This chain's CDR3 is CAWSVVSEQFF. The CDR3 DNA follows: TGTGCCTGGAGTGTGGTGAGTGAGCAGTTCTTC.

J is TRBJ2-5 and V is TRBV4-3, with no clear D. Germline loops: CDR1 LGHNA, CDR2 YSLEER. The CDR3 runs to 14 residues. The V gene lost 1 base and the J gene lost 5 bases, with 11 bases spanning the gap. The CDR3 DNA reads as TGCGCCAGCAGCCAAGTAACATTAGGGGAGACCCAGTACTTC. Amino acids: CASSQVTLGETQYF.

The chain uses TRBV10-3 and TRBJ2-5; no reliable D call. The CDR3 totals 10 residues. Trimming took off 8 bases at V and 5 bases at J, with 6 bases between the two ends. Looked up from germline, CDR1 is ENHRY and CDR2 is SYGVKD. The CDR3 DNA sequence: TGTGCCATCGGCGCTGAGACCCAGTACTTC. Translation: CAIGAETQYF.

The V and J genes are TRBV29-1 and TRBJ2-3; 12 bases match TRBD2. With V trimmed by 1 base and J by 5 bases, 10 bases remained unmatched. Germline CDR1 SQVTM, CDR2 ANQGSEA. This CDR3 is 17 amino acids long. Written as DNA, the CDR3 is TGCAGCGTTGAAGGCTCCAGACTAGCGGGAGCGGTAGATACGCAGTATTTT. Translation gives CSVEGSRLAGAVDTQYF.

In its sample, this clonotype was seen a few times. The CDR3 spells CATSRDLGPWNEQFF. The CDR3 DNA sequence: TGTGCCACCAGCAGAGATCTGGGACCTTGGAATGAGCAGTTCTTC. The chain carries TRBV15 and TRBJ2-1; D is perhaps TRBD1 or TRBD2 (5 bases each). Germline CDR1 LNHNV, CDR2 YYDKDF (reference sequence). The CDR3 is 15 residues long. The germline V and J ends were trimmed by 0 bases and 7 bases, with 13 bases remaining between them.

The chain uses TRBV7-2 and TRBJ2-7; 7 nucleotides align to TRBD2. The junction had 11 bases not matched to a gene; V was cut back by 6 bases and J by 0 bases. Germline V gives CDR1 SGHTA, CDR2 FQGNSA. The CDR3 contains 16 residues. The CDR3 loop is CASSQSRGGFSYEQYF. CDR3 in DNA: TGTGCCAGCAGTCAATCGCGGGGAGGGTTCTCCTACGAGCAGTACTTC.

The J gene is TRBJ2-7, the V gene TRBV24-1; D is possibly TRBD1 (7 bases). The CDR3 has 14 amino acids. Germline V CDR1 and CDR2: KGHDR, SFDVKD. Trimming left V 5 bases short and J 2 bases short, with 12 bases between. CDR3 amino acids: CATSAGGGPYEQYF. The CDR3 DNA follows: TGTGCCACCAGTGCAGGAGGGGGCCCCTACGAGCAGTACTTC.

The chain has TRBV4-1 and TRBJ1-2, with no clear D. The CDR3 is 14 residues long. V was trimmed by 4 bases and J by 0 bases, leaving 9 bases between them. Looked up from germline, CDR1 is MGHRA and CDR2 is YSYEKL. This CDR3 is CASSPLHANYGYTF. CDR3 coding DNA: TGCGCCAGCAGCCCCTTACACGCTAACTATGGCTACACCTTC.

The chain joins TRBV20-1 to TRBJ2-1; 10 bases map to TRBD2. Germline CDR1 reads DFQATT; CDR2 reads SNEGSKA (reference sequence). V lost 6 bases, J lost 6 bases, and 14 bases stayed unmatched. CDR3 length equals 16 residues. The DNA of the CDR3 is TGCAGTGCACAACCTAGCGGGAGTTGGAGGCCCAATGAGCAGTTCTTC. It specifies CSAQPSGSWRPNEQFF.

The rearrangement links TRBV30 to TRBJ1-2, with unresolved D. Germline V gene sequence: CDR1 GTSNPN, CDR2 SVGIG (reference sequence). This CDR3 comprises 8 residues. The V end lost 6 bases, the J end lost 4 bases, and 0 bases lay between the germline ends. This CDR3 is CACYGYTF. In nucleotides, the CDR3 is TGTGCCTGCTATGGCTACACCTTC.

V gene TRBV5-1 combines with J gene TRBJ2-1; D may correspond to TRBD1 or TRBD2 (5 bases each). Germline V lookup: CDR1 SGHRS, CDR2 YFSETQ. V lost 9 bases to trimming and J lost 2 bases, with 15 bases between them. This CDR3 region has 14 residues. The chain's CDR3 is CATSGQTPYNEQFF. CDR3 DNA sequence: TGCGCCACCTCGGGGCAGACACCCTACAATGAGCAGTTCTTC.